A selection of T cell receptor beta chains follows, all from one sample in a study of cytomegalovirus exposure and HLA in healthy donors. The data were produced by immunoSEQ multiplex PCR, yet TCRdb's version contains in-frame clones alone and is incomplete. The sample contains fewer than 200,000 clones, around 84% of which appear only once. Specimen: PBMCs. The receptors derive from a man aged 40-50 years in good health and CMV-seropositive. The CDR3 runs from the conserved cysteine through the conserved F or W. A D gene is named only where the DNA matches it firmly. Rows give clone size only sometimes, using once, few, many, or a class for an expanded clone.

cdr3_nt: TGCGCCAGCAGCCTCGACCGGGACACCTCCTATGGCTACACCTTC
cdr3_aa: CASSLDRDTSYGYTF
clone_size: once
cdr3_length: 15
d_call: -
v_call: TRBV5-1
j_call: TRBJ1-2

cdr3_nt: TGCGCCAGCAGCCAAGAGTCCCTTTTAGTAGTGGGACAATACGAGCAGTACTTC
cdr3_aa: CASSQESLLVVGQYEQYF
clone_size: once
cdr3_length: 18
d_call: -
v_call: TRBV4-3
j_call: TRBJ2-7

cdr3_nt: TGTGCCAGCAGCCCTACTAGCGGGGGGGGATACAATGAGCAGTTCTTC
cdr3_aa: CASSPTSGGGYNEQFF
clone_size: -
cdr3_length: 16
d_call: TRBD2
v_call: TRBV5-4
j_call: TRBJ2-1

cdr3_nt: TGTGCCAGCAGCCCTCAGGGGGCGCAAGGGGCAGATACGCAGTATTTT
cdr3_aa: CASSPQGAQGADTQYF
clone_size: -
cdr3_length: 16
d_call: TRBD1
v_call: TRBV7-2
j_call: TRBJ2-3

cdr3_nt: TGTGCCAGCAGCAAGGGACTAGCGGGGACCACCGGGGAGCTGTTTTTT
cdr3_aa: CASSKGLAGTTGELFF
clone_size: -
cdr3_length: 16
d_call: TRBD2
v_call: TRBV11-2
j_call: TRBJ2-2

cdr3_nt: TGTGCCACCAGACAGGGCCGAAACTACGAGCAGTACTTC
cdr3_aa: CATRQGRNYEQYF
clone_size: -
cdr3_length: 13
d_call: TRBD1
v_call: TRBV19
j_call: TRBJ2-7

cdr3_nt: TGTGCCAGCAGCCAGTTAAGGGGGCTGAACACCGGGGAGCTGTTTTTT
cdr3_aa: CASSQLRGLNTGELFF
clone_size: -
cdr3_length: 16
d_call: TRBD1
v_call: TRBV14
j_call: TRBJ2-2

cdr3_nt: TGTGCCAGCAGTTATGGACAGCCGTCTGGAAACACCATATATTTT
cdr3_aa: CASSYGQPSGNTIYF
clone_size: -
cdr3_length: 15
d_call: -
v_call: TRBV2
j_call: TRBJ1-3

cdr3_nt: TGTGCCTGGAGTGTGGGAGGCGGCGTGGAGCAGTACTTC
cdr3_aa: CAWSVGGGVEQYF
clone_size: -
cdr3_length: 13
d_call: -
v_call: TRBV30
j_call: TRBJ2-7

cdr3_nt: TGTGCCAGCAGCCAAGGACTAGCGGGAGGGGTCGATGAGCAGTTCTTC
cdr3_aa: CASSQGLAGGVDEQFF
clone_size: -
cdr3_length: 16
d_call: TRBD2
v_call: TRBV14
j_call: TRBJ2-1

cdr3_nt: TGTGCCAGCAGCGTAGATGGTCGGGACAGGGTATCTTCACCCCTCCACTTT
cdr3_aa: CASSVDGRDRVSSPLHF
clone_size: -
cdr3_length: 17
d_call: TRBD1
v_call: TRBV9
j_call: TRBJ1-6

cdr3_nt: TGTGCCAGCAGTGAAAGGAGTGGAAACACCATATATTTT
cdr3_aa: CASSERSGNTIYF
clone_size: -
cdr3_length: 13
d_call: -
v_call: TRBV6-1
j_call: TRBJ1-3

cdr3_nt: TGTGCCAGCAGCTCCCAACGGTCGGGAGGTGAGCAGTTCTTC
cdr3_aa: CASSSQRSGGEQFF
clone_size: -
cdr3_length: 14
d_call: TRBD2
v_call: TRBV7-2
j_call: TRBJ2-1

cdr3_nt: TGTGCCAGCAGCCTAGGAAGGGGGCCGTACGAGCAGTACTTC
cdr3_aa: CASSLGRGPYEQYF
clone_size: -
cdr3_length: 14
d_call: TRBD1
v_call: TRBV11-1
j_call: TRBJ2-7

cdr3_nt: TGTGCCAGTAGTCTCCCGACAGGGGCCTATGGCTACACCTTC
cdr3_aa: CASSLPTGAYGYTF
clone_size: once
cdr3_length: 14
d_call: TRBD1
v_call: TRBV19
j_call: TRBJ1-2

cdr3_nt: TGTGCCAGCAGGGGGCAGGGAACCTATGGCTACACCTTC
cdr3_aa: CASRGQGTYGYTF
clone_size: -
cdr3_length: 13
d_call: -
v_call: TRBV6-5
j_call: TRBJ1-2

cdr3_nt: TGTGCCAGCTCACCGGAGGTGAGGAGCACTGAAGCTTTCTTT
cdr3_aa: CASSPEVRSTEAFF
clone_size: -
cdr3_length: 14
d_call: -
v_call: TRBV18
j_call: TRBJ1-1

cdr3_nt: TGTGCCAGCTCACCGGGACTATATAATTCACCCCTCCACTTT
cdr3_aa: CASSPGLYNSPLHF
clone_size: -
cdr3_length: 14
d_call: -
v_call: TRBV18
j_call: TRBJ1-6

cdr3_nt: TGTGCCAGCAGCCTAACGACAGGTCCCCAGCATTTT
cdr3_aa: CASSLTTGPQHF
clone_size: -
cdr3_length: 12
d_call: -
v_call: TRBV7-8
j_call: TRBJ1-5

cdr3_nt: TGCGCCAGCAGCTTGGCGGCAGGGGCCACTGAAGCTTTCTTT
cdr3_aa: CASSLAAGATEAFF
clone_size: -
cdr3_length: 14
d_call: -
v_call: TRBV5-1
j_call: TRBJ1-1

cdr3_nt: TGCGCCAGCAGCCAATTACAGGGCTTCTCTGGAAACACCATATATTTT
cdr3_aa: CASSQLQGFSGNTIYF
clone_size: few
cdr3_length: 16
d_call: -
v_call: TRBV4-3
j_call: TRBJ1-3

cdr3_nt: TGTGCCAGCGGCCGGGACTTAGAGACCCAGTACTTC
cdr3_aa: CASGRDLETQYF
clone_size: once
cdr3_length: 12
d_call: -
v_call: TRBV27
j_call: TRBJ2-5

cdr3_nt: TGCGCCAGCAGCCAAGTAACAGGGACTGAAAAACTGTTTTTT
cdr3_aa: CASSQVTGTEKLFF
clone_size: -
cdr3_length: 14
d_call: -
v_call: TRBV4-1
j_call: TRBJ1-4

cdr3_nt: TGTGCCAGCAGCTTAGGTAGCGGGAGGGCCTTTACGCAGTATTTT
cdr3_aa: CASSLGSGRAFTQYF
clone_size: -
cdr3_length: 15
d_call: TRBD2
v_call: TRBV11-1
j_call: TRBJ2-3

cdr3_nt: TGTGCCAGCAGCTTCTCCCCTTCCTACAATGAGCAGTTCTTC
cdr3_aa: CASSFSPSYNEQFF
clone_size: -
cdr3_length: 14
d_call: -
v_call: TRBV11-2
j_call: TRBJ2-1

cdr3_nt: TGTGCCAGCAGCTTGGCGGGCAGGGGAACCCAAGAGACCCAGTACTTC
cdr3_aa: CASSLAGRGTQETQYF
clone_size: once
cdr3_length: 16
d_call: -
v_call: TRBV5-4
j_call: TRBJ2-5

cdr3_nt: TGTGCTAGTGGTTTGCCCCCATCTGCCGGGACAGGGGGCAGAATTTTCTCCTACGAGCAGTACTTC
cdr3_aa: CASGLPPSAGTGGRIFSYEQYF
clone_size: -
cdr3_length: 22
d_call: TRBD1
v_call: TRBV12-5
j_call: TRBJ2-7

cdr3_nt: TGTGCCAGTAAGGACAGGGTCTCTGGAAACACCATATATTTT
cdr3_aa: CASKDRVSGNTIYF
clone_size: -
cdr3_length: 14
d_call: TRBD1
v_call: TRBV19
j_call: TRBJ1-3

cdr3_nt: TGTGCCAGCGGGTGGACAGGGACAACAGATACGCAGTATTTT
cdr3_aa: CASGWTGTTDTQYF
clone_size: -
cdr3_length: 14
d_call: TRBD1
v_call: TRBV28
j_call: TRBJ2-3

cdr3_nt: TGTGCCAGCAGCCAAGATGAGGGCCGGCCCTACGAGCAGTACTTC
cdr3_aa: CASSQDEGRPYEQYF
clone_size: -
cdr3_length: 15
d_call: -
v_call: TRBV4-2
j_call: TRBJ2-7

cdr3_nt: TGTGCCACCAGCAGACCCGGGACAGGGAATGAGCAGTTCTTC
cdr3_aa: CATSRPGTGNEQFF
clone_size: -
cdr3_length: 14
d_call: TRBD1
v_call: TRBV15
j_call: TRBJ2-1

cdr3_nt: TGTGCCAGCAGTTCCGGACTAGCGGGAGGTATTCTCTCCTACAATGAGCAGTTCTTC
cdr3_aa: CASSSGLAGGILSYNEQFF
clone_size: -
cdr3_length: 19
d_call: TRBD2
v_call: TRBV27
j_call: TRBJ2-1

cdr3_nt: TGTGCCATCAGCCGGACAGAGCAAGAGACCCAGTACTTC
cdr3_aa: CAISRTEQETQYF
clone_size: -
cdr3_length: 13
d_call: -
v_call: TRBV10-3
j_call: TRBJ2-5

cdr3_nt: TGTGCCAGCAGCTTTAGCGGGAGTGGTCCGGAGACCCAGTACTTC
cdr3_aa: CASSFSGSGPETQYF
clone_size: -
cdr3_length: 15
d_call: TRBD2
v_call: TRBV5-6
j_call: TRBJ2-5

cdr3_nt: TGCGCCAGCTCCGACAGCGCGACGAACACCGGGGAGCTGTTTTTT
cdr3_aa: CASSDSATNTGELFF
clone_size: -
cdr3_length: 15
d_call: -
v_call: TRBV5-1
j_call: TRBJ2-2

cdr3_nt: TGCAGCGTTTCGGTCGCGGGAGAGCAGTACTTC
cdr3_aa: CSVSVAGEQYF
clone_size: -
cdr3_length: 11
d_call: -
v_call: TRBV29-1
j_call: TRBJ2-7

cdr3_nt: TGTGCCAGCAGCCCTACGACAGGATTCTACGAGCAGTACTTC
cdr3_aa: CASSPTTGFYEQYF
clone_size: -
cdr3_length: 14
d_call: -
v_call: TRBV7-2
j_call: TRBJ2-7

cdr3_nt: TGTGCCTGGAGTACCCAAGGGGGCGGGGACACCGGGGAGCTGTTTTTT
cdr3_aa: CAWSTQGGGDTGELFF
clone_size: -
cdr3_length: 16
d_call: -
v_call: TRBV30
j_call: TRBJ2-2

cdr3_nt: TGTGCCACCACGGGACAGGGGACCAGGGGCTACACCTTC
cdr3_aa: CATTGQGTRGYTF
clone_size: -
cdr3_length: 13
d_call: TRBD1
v_call: TRBV14
j_call: TRBJ1-2

cdr3_nt: TGTGCCAGCAGCTTAGGGGTAGGCGGGAACACTGAAGCTTTCTTT
cdr3_aa: CASSLGVGGNTEAFF
clone_size: -
cdr3_length: 15
d_call: -
v_call: TRBV7-9
j_call: TRBJ1-1

cdr3_nt: TGTGCCAGCTCACCGCAACAGACGACCTACAATGAGCAGTTCTTC
cdr3_aa: CASSPQQTTYNEQFF
clone_size: -
cdr3_length: 15
d_call: -
v_call: TRBV18
j_call: TRBJ2-1